A single sample is the source of the 31 T cell receptor beta chains below, sequenced in a study of T cell responses to AZD1222 COVID-19 vaccine. Assay used: immunoSEQ multiplex PCR; TCRdb lists only in-frame clones, some missing. The table records fewer than 140,000 clones, 90% of them present only once. Here the sequenced sample was peripheral blood, taken on day 0 of AZD1222 vaccination. The receptor source for this set is an adult in good health.

The genes are TRBV28 and TRBJ2-7; TRBD2 aligns across 9 bases. Trimming cost V 1 base and J 0 bases; bases outside gene matches: 7. Germline lookup yields CDR1 MDHEN and CDR2 SYDVKM. There are 17 residues in the CDR3. The chain's CDR3 is CASSLFGGGVTSYEQYF. The CDR3 bases are TGTGCCAGCAGTTTATTCGGCGGGGGGGTAACCTCCTACGAGCAGTACTTC.

The table lists this clone with a count of one. V and J are TRBV28 and TRBJ2-7; D remains unclear. V was trimmed by 4 bases and J by 5 bases, leaving 6 bases between them. Looked up from germline, CDR1 is MDHEN and CDR2 is SYDVKM. The CDR3 has 11 residues. CDR3 nucleotide sequence: TGTGCCAGCAGTTCGGTCCACGAGCAGTACTTC. Amino acid sequence: CASSSVHEQYF. Looking up the rest from reference TRBV28 and TRBJ2-7 gives the full variable domain: DVKVTQSSRYLVKRTGEKVFLECVQDMDHENMFWYRQDPGLGLRLIYFSYDVKMKEKGDIPEGYSVSREKKERFSLILESASTNQTSMYLCASSSVHEQYFGPGTRLTVT.

The rearrangement links TRBV6-5 to TRBJ2-2; 7 positions agree with TRBD1. Germline V gene lookup returns CDR1 MNHEY and CDR2 SVGAGI. V was clipped by 1 base and J by 3 bases; unmatched bases: 2. The CDR3 contains 15 residues. Here the CDR3 reads CASSYLQGYTGELFF. The DNA of the CDR3 is TGTGCCAGCAGTTACTTACAGGGGTACACCGGGGAGCTGTTTTTT.

This sequence joins TRBV4-3 and TRBJ2-7; 10 nucleotides match TRBD2. The CDR3 is 17 amino acids. CDR1 is LGHNA, CDR2 YSLEER, per germline. With 0 bases clipped from V and 3 bases from J, the junction kept 8 bases outside the gene matches. This chain's CDR3 is CASSQEESGRAGYEQYF. CDR3 nucleotide sequence: TGCGCCAGCAGCCAAGAGGAGAGCGGGAGGGCCGGCTACGAGCAGTACTTC.

CDR3 in DNA: TGTGCCAGCTCACGGGACATTGATGGCTACACCTTC. Protein product: CASSRDIDGYTF. The chain has TRBV18 and TRBJ1-2; D may be TRBD1 (6 bases). Trimming left V 4 bases short and J 6 bases short, with 9 bases between. In germline, CDR1 is KGHSH, CDR2 LQKENI. CDR3 length: 12 residues.

J is TRBJ2-7 and V is TRBV5-6, with 10 bases matching TRBD1. There are 15 residues in the CDR3. V trimming: 4 bases; J trimming: 3 bases; junction bases outside the gene matches: 7. Germline-derived CDR1 and CDR2 are SGHDT and YYEEEE. The CDR3 is CASSSYGQGVYEQYF. In DNA form, the CDR3 reads TGTGCCAGCAGCAGTTATGGACAGGGGGTCTACGAGCAGTACTTC.

The chain joins TRBV6-1 to TRBJ2-7, with 7 positions matching TRBD1. Germline assignment: CDR1 MNHNS and CDR2 SASEGT. V lost 0 bases, J lost 6 bases, and 8 bases stayed unmatched. The CDR3 consists of 15 residues. The DNA for the CDR3 is TGTGCCAGCAGTGAAGCTGACAGGGAGACGATCGAGCAGTACTTC. It specifies CASSEADRETIEQYF.

The chain carries TRBV27 and TRBJ1-5, with D perhaps TRBD1 (6 bases). This CDR3 is built from 15 residues. The germline V gene encodes CDR1 MNHEY and CDR2 SMNVEV (reference sequence). Trimming removed 3 bases at V and 0 bases at J, with 9 bases between. CDR3 sequence: CASSFTGTSNQPQHF. CDR3 bases: TGTGCCAGCAGTTTCACAGGGACTAGCAATCAGCCCCAGCATTTT.

This chain links TRBV5-1 with TRBJ2-1; D possibly corresponds to TRBD1 (5 bases). This CDR3 is 15 amino acids long. V was clipped by 2 bases and J by 0 bases, with 9 bases between them. CDR1 is SGHRS and CDR2 is YFSETQ in the germline V gene. In DNA, the CDR3 is TGCGCCAGCAGCTTAACAGGAAGCTCCTACAATGAGCAGTTCTTC. Residues: CASSLTGSSYNEQFF.

The genes are TRBV6-5 and TRBJ2-3; weak D call: TRBD2 (5 bases). Germline CDR1 is MNHEY and CDR2 is SVGAGI. The CDR3 has 13 amino acids. V lost 7 bases and J lost 0, with 8 bases in between. The CDR3 nucleotides read TGTGCCAGCATAGGACTTAGCACAGATACGCAGTATTTT. This gives the protein CASIGLSTDTQYF.

The rearrangement uses TRBV9 and TRBJ1-4, with D tentatively TRBD1 (6 bases). The CDR3 has 12 amino acids. The germline V gene encodes CDR1 SGDLS and CDR2 YYNGEE. The V and J ends lost 4 bases and 10 bases respectively, with 11 bases between them. CDR3 amino acids: CASSQRGGKLFF. The CDR3 nucleotides are TGTGCCAGCAGCCAAAGAGGGGGAAAACTGTTTTTT.

This chain uses TRBV5-5 with TRBJ2-5; 10 bases match TRBD1. The CDR3 length is 19 residues. The trim removed 4 bases at V and 2 bases at J, leaving 17 bases unmatched. Germline values: CDR1 SGHKS, CDR2 YYEKEE (reference sequence). The CDR3: CASSLKGQGLPTRQETQYF. CDR3 sequence (DNA): TGTGCCAGCAGCCTTAAGGGACAGGGGTTACCTACTCGGCAAGAGACCCAGTACTTC.

The CDR3 is CASSSRWAWTSTEAFF. CDR3 sequence (DNA): TGTGCCAGCAGCTCGAGGTGGGCCTGGACATCCACTGAAGCTTTCTTT. This chain links TRBV5-8 with TRBJ1-1, with a possible D match to TRBD1 (5 bases). The V end was cut by 3 bases, the J end by 4 bases, with 19 bases between. The germline V gene has CDR1 SGHTS and CDR2 YDEGEE. This CDR3 has 16 amino acids.

This sequence joins TRBV6-2 or TRBV6-3 and TRBJ2-2; 9 bases map to TRBD1. V was clipped by 0 bases and J by 3 bases; unmatched bases: 5. CDR1 is MNHEY and CDR2 is SVGEGT in the germline V gene. The CDR3 length is 17 residues. DNA for the CDR3: TGTGCCAGCAGTTACTCGGTAGGGACAGGGCACACCGGGGAGCTGTTTTTT. Protein product: CASSYSVGTGHTGELFF.

The V call is TRBV7-3, the J call TRBJ2-1, with 9 bases aligning to TRBD1. V trimming: 4 bases; J trimming: 9 bases; junction bases outside the gene matches: 10. This CDR3 is built from 15 residues. The germline gives CDR1 SGHTA, CDR2 FQGTGA. The CDR3 here is CASSSSGTGNREQFF. CDR3 DNA sequence: TGTGCCAGCAGCTCCTCCGGGACAGGGAATCGTGAGCAGTTCTTC. The full variable domain, its missing parts supplied by reference TRBV7-3 and TRBJ2-1, is GAGVSQTPSNKVTEKGKYVELRCDPISGHTALYWYRQSLGQGPEFLIYFQGTGAADDSGLPNDRFFAVRPEGSVSTLKIQRTERGDSAVYLCASSSSGTGNREQFFGPGTRLTVL.

This rearrangement joins TRBV5-1 to TRBJ1-2; 8 bases line up with TRBD1. J was trimmed by 4 bases and V by 4 bases; bases with no gene match: 15. Looked up from germline, CDR1 is SGHRS and CDR2 is YFSETQ. The CDR3 contains 17 residues. This CDR3 reads CASSPIGAGGFGYGYTF. The CDR3 region has the DNA TGCGCCAGCAGCCCCATAGGGGCAGGGGGCTTCGGCTATGGCTACACCTTC.

The chain uses TRBV7-2 and TRBJ1-5; a weak D match, TRBD1 (6 bases). Trimming stripped 2 bases from V and 4 bases from J, with 12 bases between. CDR1 is SGHTA and CDR2 is FQGNSA in the germline V gene. CDR3 size: 15 residues. The CDR3 region is CASSLSRGENQPQHF. CDR3 nucleotide sequence: TGTGCCAGCAGCTTAAGCAGGGGTGAGAATCAGCCCCAGCATTTT.

This chain joins TRBV7-6 and TRBJ1-4; D is perhaps TRBD1 (6 bases). Germline loops: CDR1 SGHVS, CDR2 FNYEAQ. Deletions cut 4 bases from V and 3 bases from J, with 12 bases between. This CDR3 is built from 15 residues. As DNA, the CDR3 is TGTGCCAGCAGCTCCGGGACAAGAGCTAATGAAAAACTGTTTTTT. It codes for CASSSGTRANEKLFF.

This clone is a singleton in its sample. This sequence joins TRBV28 and TRBJ2-2; D may match TRBD1 or TRBD2 (6 bases each). V gave up 3 bases and J gave up 3 bases, with 23 bases separating them. The CDR3 has 19 residues. In germline, CDR1 is MDHEN, CDR2 SYDVKM. The CDR3 sequence is CASSLPGGATGVHTGELFF. The CDR3, as DNA: TGTGCCAGCAGTTTGCCTGGGGGCGCGACGGGAGTCCACACCGGGGAGCTGTTTTTT.

This chain joins TRBV7-3 and TRBJ2-1, with 10 nucleotides matching TRBD2. This CDR3 comprises 16 residues. Germline loops: CDR1 SGHTA, CDR2 FQGTGA. With 5 bases clipped from V and 6 bases from J, the junction kept 10 bases outside the gene matches. CDR3 loop: CASSDRSGRALNEQFF. For the CDR3, the DNA is TGTGCCAGCAGCGACCGGAGCGGGAGGGCCCTCAATGAGCAGTTCTTC.

V and J are TRBV6-4 and TRBJ2-1; the D is unclear. The germline V and J ends were trimmed by 3 bases and 6 bases, with 12 bases remaining between them. The germline gives CDR1 MRHNA, CDR2 SNTAGT. The CDR3 sequence is 14 residues long. The CDR3 nucleotides read TGTGCCAGCAGTGAGGCCGGCCGGTTCAATGAGCAGTTCTTC. Amino acids: CASSEAGRFNEQFF.

V usage is TRBV30 and J usage is TRBJ2-3; the D is unclear. CDR1 GTSNPN and CDR2 SVGIG come from the germline V gene (reference sequence). This CDR3 region has 14 residues. Trimming left V 0 bases short and J 1 base short, with 8 bases between. The CDR3 DNA sequence: TGTGCCTGGAGTGTCGATTGGGGCACAGATACGCAGTATTTT. It yields the protein CAWSVDWGTDTQYF.

This chain uses TRBV5-6 with TRBJ2-3; unclear D gene. The V end lost 3 bases, the J end lost 7 bases, and 6 bases lay between the germline ends. The CDR3 length is 11 residues. CDR1 SGHDT and CDR2 YYEEEE come from the germline V gene. The DNA for the CDR3 is TGTGCCAGCAGCTCTACAAATACGCAGTATTTT. This sequence encodes CASSSTNTQYF. Full variable domain (rest looked up from reference TRBV5-6 and TRBJ2-3): DAGVTQSPTHLIKTRGQQVTLRCSPKSGHDTVSWYQQALGQGPQFIFQYYEEEERQRGNFPDRFSGHQFPNYSSELNVNALLLGDSALYLCASSSTNTQYFGPGTRLTVL.

The V call is TRBV2, the J call TRBJ2-1, with TRBD2 matching 12 bases. The CDR3 is 14 residues long. Germline loops: CDR1 SNHLY, CDR2 FYNNEI. Germline trimming cut 5 bases from V and 9 bases from J; bases unmatched to any gene: 5. CDR3 in DNA: TGTGCCAGCAGTCGACTAGCGGGAGTGGGTGAGCAGTTCTTC. Protein product: CASSRLAGVGEQFF.

This chain connects TRBV15 to TRBJ2-7, with D uncertain. The CDR3 has 14 amino acids. Germline lookup yields CDR1 LNHNV and CDR2 YYDKDF (reference sequence). Trimming removed 0 bases at V and 2 bases at J, with 8 bases between. CDR3 amino acids: CATSREGSTYEQYF. The CDR3, as DNA: TGTGCCACCAGCAGAGAGGGCAGTACCTACGAGCAGTACTTC. Full variable domain (outside the CDR3, taken from reference TRBV15 and TRBJ2-7): DAMVIQNPRYQVTQFGKPVTLSCSQTLNHNVMYWYQQKSSQAPKLLFHYYDKDFNNEADTPDNFQSRRPNTSFCFLDIRSPGLGDTAMYLCATSREGSTYEQYFGPGTRLTVT.

This chain connects TRBV3-1 (or the pseudogene TRBV3-2) to TRBJ1-4; D ambiguous. Germline V gene sequence: CDR1 LGHDT, CDR2 YNNKEL (reference sequence). This CDR3 region has 12 residues. Trimming stripped 3 bases from V and 7 bases from J, with 6 bases between. The CDR3 sequence is CASSHLGEKLFF. CDR3 bases: TGTGCCAGCAGCCACCTTGGTGAAAAACTGTTTTTT.

This clone is a singleton in its sample. The rearrangement uses TRBV4-3 and TRBJ2-3, with D possibly matching TRBD2 (5 bases). The germline gives CDR1 LGHNA, CDR2 YSLEER. This CDR3 contains 16 residues. V shed 1 base and J shed 0 bases, with 11 bases lying between them. The CDR3 is CASSQGASHSTDTQYF. CDR3 nucleotides: TGCGCCAGCAGCCAAGGGGCTAGCCATAGCACAGATACGCAGTATTTT.

The chain combines TRBV15 with TRBJ2-1; maybe TRBD1 (5 bases). There are 15 residues in the CDR3. CDR1 is LNHNV and CDR2 is YYDKDF in the germline V gene (reference sequence). V shed 1 base and J shed 7 bases, with 14 bases lying between them. The chain's CDR3 is CATSRGAGPANEQFF. The DNA for the CDR3 is TGTGCCACCAGCAGAGGTGCAGGGCCCGCGAATGAGCAGTTCTTC.

In regard to this clone: This CDR3 is also generated by other DNA sequences in the sample. This rearrangement joins TRBV19 to TRBJ2-3; D possibly corresponds to TRBD1 (5 bases). V was cut by 3 bases and J by 0 bases, with 13 bases left in between. The CDR3 extends over 16 amino acids. The germline V gene encodes CDR1 LNHDA and CDR2 SQIVND (reference sequence). This CDR3 reads CASSIRGPDSTDTQYF. Here the CDR3 DNA reads TGTGCCAGTAGTATTAGGGGTCCTGATAGCACAGATACGCAGTATTTT. The variable domain in full, completed from reference TRBV19 and TRBJ2-3, reads DGGITQSPKYLFRKEGQNVTLSCEQNLNHDAMYWYRQDPGQGLRLIYYSQIVNDFQKGDIAEGYSVSREKKESFPLTVTSAQKNPTAFYLCASSIRGPDSTDTQYFGPGTRLTVL.

This chain uses TRBV2 with TRBJ2-5; 10 nucleotides align to TRBD1. The germline V gene has CDR1 SNHLY and CDR2 FYNNEI. The CDR3 spans 12 residues. The ends lost 6 bases at V and 5 bases at J; junction bases unmatched: 0. The CDR3 loop is CASRDRGETQYF. The CDR3 nucleotides are TGTGCCAGCAGGGACAGGGGGGAGACCCAGTACTTC.

The chain joins TRBV9 to TRBJ2-1, with D possibly TRBD2 on 6 matching bases. CDR3 length: 15 amino acids. V was shortened by 5 bases and J by 0 bases, with 12 bases between the two germline ends. The germline CDR1 and CDR2 sequences are SGDLS and YYNGEE. CDR3 sequence reads: CASRDGSSSYNEQFF. DNA of the CDR3: TGTGCCAGCAGGGACGGGAGTAGCTCCTACAATGAGCAGTTCTTC.